Included here is one TCR beta chain sequence, with context. As yet, its antigen is unknown. Method: immunoSEQ multiplex PCR; TCRdb's copy keeps in-frame clones and lacks some. This sample has 1,500 to 2,000 clones; more than 35% occur once, and the top ten carry approximately 19%. This record belongs to a study of T cells in localized non-small cell lung cancer. The CDR3 runs to 16 residues. Trimming left V 3 bases short and J 0 bases short, with 11 bases between. CDR1 and CDR2 (germline): LNHDA, SQIVND (reference sequence). Findings and caveats of the study: Sequence data derive from only one tumor region, so heterogeneity remains possible. Highest T cell clonality was seen in uninvolved adjacent lung, surpassing that measured in tumor. Turning up in adjacent lung were a median approximately 50 of the top 100 tumor clones.

This TCR was sampled from a woman aged 35 to 70 with stage I squamous cell lung carcinoma. The J gene is TRBJ2-2, the V gene TRBV19; possible D gene TRBD2, 6 bases. Sequencing was performed on lung tumor tissue, taken before any cancer treatment. CDR3 sequence: CASSILRGANTGELFF. CDR3 in DNA: TGTGCCAGTAGTATCCTTCGCGGGGCGAACACCGGGGAGCTGTTTTTT.